These 26 T cell receptor beta chains were sequenced from one sample in a study of Tregs in tolerant kidney transplant recipients. Profiled with immunoSEQ multiplex PCR; TCRdb holds only in-frame clones, not every one. The table has about 240,000 clones, 80% to 85% seen once. The sequenced material came from CD4+ T cells from blood. These receptors originate from a human donor in good health.

This chain links TRBV19 with TRBJ2-3; TRBD1 might be the D (6 bases). Trimming removed 6 bases at V and 1 base at J, with 11 bases between. This CDR3 is built from 14 residues. Germline V gives CDR1 LNHDA, CDR2 SQIVND (reference sequence). CDR3 protein: CASRRTAGTDTQYF. The DNA for the CDR3 is TGTGCCAGTAGGAGGACAGCGGGCACAGATACGCAGTATTTT.

The genes are TRBV7-9 and TRBJ1-4; 7 bases match TRBD1. Germline V gene lookup returns CDR1 SEHNR and CDR2 FQNEAQ (reference sequence). V lost 5 bases and J lost 0; bases outside the gene matches: 6. This CDR3 has 16 residues. The CDR3 loop reads CASSLGGGATNEKLFF. DNA of the CDR3: TGTGCCAGCAGCCTAGGGGGCGGGGCAACTAATGAAAAACTGTTTTTT.

Of note for this clone: A junction end diverges from the germline sequence, so it may reflect a read error. Additional DNA sequences in this sample encode the identical CDR3. Here the CDR3 DNA reads TGTGCCACCAGCAACAAGGGTTCCGAGGGCTATGGTTACACCTTC. This gives the protein CATSNKGSEGYGYTF. The rearrangement joins TRBV15 to TRBJ1-2, with unresolved D. Germline CDR1 is LNHNV and CDR2 is YYDKDF (reference sequence). There are 15 residues in the CDR3.

The V and J genes are TRBV7-6 and TRBJ2-7, with TRBD2 matching over 7 bases. Germline-derived CDR1 and CDR2 are SGHVS and FNYEAQ. The CDR3 runs 15 residues. V lost 0 bases and J lost 4; bases outside the gene matches: 6. CDR3 bases: TGTGCCAGCAGCTTAGCGGGGGGGAGTAGTTACGAGCAGTACTTC. It is translated as CASSLAGGSSYEQYF.

This chain joins TRBV7-2 and TRBJ2-1; TRBD2 matches 15 bases. CDR1 and CDR2 (germline): SGHTA, FQGNSA. J was trimmed by 12 bases and V by 3 bases; bases with no gene match: 6. CDR3 length: 15 amino acids. CDR3 protein: CASSFQGLAGGWQFF. The CDR3 DNA reads TGTGCCAGCAGCTTTCAGGGACTAGCGGGGGGATGGCAGTTCTTC.

In its sample, this clone was seen once. The gene calls are TRBV5-5 and TRBJ2-3; 7 positions agree with TRBD2. V trimming: 9 bases; J trimming: 4 bases; junction bases outside the gene matches: 11. This CDR3 region has 14 residues. CDR1 and CDR2 (germline): SGHKS, YYEKEE (reference sequence). The CDR3 region is CATKTSVIPDTQYF. The DNA for the CDR3 is TGTGCCACGAAAACTAGCGTAATCCCAGATACGCAGTATTTT.

J is TRBJ2-3 and V is TRBV6-6; 7 bases agree with TRBD2. CDR1 and CDR2 (germline): MNHNY, SVGAGI (reference sequence). CDR3 length equals 16 residues. The V and J ends lost 2 bases and 1 base, in that order; junction bases with no gene match: 6. The CDR3 protein is CASSYPAGVRTDTQYF. The CDR3 DNA reads TGTGCCAGCAGTTACCCTGCGGGGGTACGCACAGATACGCAGTATTTT.

The rearrangement uses TRBV6-5 and TRBJ1-6; 7 bases align to TRBD1. V was pared by 7 bases and J by 9 bases, with 9 bases of the junction left unmatched. CDR1 and CDR2 from the germline V gene are MNHEY and SVGAGI. The CDR3 runs to 14 residues. The CDR3 DNA reads as TGTGCCAGCACCTCAGGGACAGATTCTTCACCCCTCCACTTT. Translation gives CASTSGTDSSPLHF.

The V and J genes are TRBV4-1 and TRBJ2-1; 11 nucleotides line up with TRBD2. Trimming removed 0 bases from V and 13 bases from J; junction bases left unmatched: 8. CDR3 size: 15 residues. CDR1 is MGHRA and CDR2 is YSYEKL in the germline V gene. The CDR3 nucleotides are TGCGCCAGCAGCCAAGAGGGGACTAGCGGAAGCTCCCAGTTCTTC. Its protein product is CASSQEGTSGSSQFF.

The chain carries TRBV20-1 and TRBJ2-2; D is possibly TRBD1 (5 bases). The CDR3 totals 11 residues. Germline V gene data show CDR1 as DFQATT and CDR2 as SNEGSKA (reference sequence). The CDR3 protein is CGVTDTGELFF. The CDR3 nucleotides read TGCGGGGTGACAGACACCGGGGAGCTGTTTTTT.

The chain employs TRBV21-1 and TRBJ2-5; the table's D call of TRBD2 was not tested on the DNA. TRBV21-1 represents a pseudogene. CDR3 size: 16 residues. CDR3 in amino acids: CASILPEGPAKETQYF. The CDR3 nucleotides are TGTGCCAGCATCCTTCCCGAGGGCCCAGCAAAAGAGACCCAGTACTTC.

This chain uses TRBV10-3 with TRBJ2-1; D is unresolved. CDR3 length: 11 residues. CDR1 is ENHRY, CDR2 SYGVKD, per germline. V shed 6 bases and J shed 8 bases, with 8 bases lying between them. The CDR3 protein is CAISGRDEQFF. The CDR3 nucleotides are TGTGCCATCAGCGGTAGGGATGAGCAGTTCTTC.

This chain links TRBV19 with TRBJ1-5; TRBD1 might be the D (5 bases). Between the trimmed V and J ends, which lost 1 base and 0 bases, there was a span of 7 bases. The CDR3 is 15 amino acids. CDR1 and CDR2 (germline): LNHDA, SQIVND (reference sequence). CDR3 region: CASSIGTYSNQPQHF. The CDR3 coding sequence is TGTGCCAGTAGTATAGGGACATATAGCAATCAGCCCCAGCATTTT.

The chain uses TRBV15 and TRBJ2-4, with TRBD2 matching over 8 bases. CDR3 length: 15 amino acids. Germline CDR1 and CDR2: LNHNV and YYDKDF (reference sequence). Unmatched junction bases numbered 5, after V lost 0 bases and J lost 7 bases. CDR3 coding DNA: TGTGCCACCAGCAGAGATAGAGCGGGAGCGAACATTCAGTACTTC. Encoded protein: CATSRDRAGANIQYF.

The J gene is TRBJ2-7, the V gene TRBV7-2, with a tentative D call TRBD2 (5 bases). This CDR3 contains 14 residues. V was clipped by 7 bases and J by 0 bases, with 13 bases between them. Germline-derived CDR1 and CDR2 are SGHTA and FQGNSA. CDR3 sequence reads: CASMRALSSYEQYF. The DNA for the CDR3 is TGTGCCAGCATGAGGGCCCTTTCCTCCTACGAGCAGTACTTC.

CDR3 coding DNA: TGCAGCGTGAGGGGACAAAATAGCAATCAGCCCCAGCATTTT. Its protein is CSVRGQNSNQPQHF. This chain connects TRBV29-1 to TRBJ1-5, with D perhaps TRBD1 (6 bases). CDR1 is SQVTM, CDR2 ANQGSEA, per germline. CDR3 length: 14 residues. V shed 6 bases and J shed 0 bases, with 12 bases lying between them. The full variable domain, with the rest looked up from reference TRBV29-1 and TRBJ1-5, is SAVISQKPSRDICQRGTSLTIQCQVDSQVTMMFWYRQQPGQSLTLIATANQGSEATYESGFVIDKFPISRPNLTFSTLTVSNMSPEDSSIYLCSVRGQNSNQPQHFGDGTRLSIL.

The J gene is TRBJ2-2, the V gene TRBV5-1, with D possibly matching TRBD1 (5 bases). The V gene lost 7 bases and the J gene lost 3 bases, with 13 bases spanning the gap. CDR3 length equals 14 residues. Germline V gene data show CDR1 as SGHRS and CDR2 as YFSETQ. The CDR3 DNA reads TGCGCCAGCGTGCCTGACAGCTACACCGGGGAGCTGTTTTTT. As protein: CASVPDSYTGELFF.

V usage is TRBV2 and J usage is TRBJ2-1; TRBD1 matches 10 bases. The CDR3 loop spans 15 amino acids. With 6 bases clipped from V and 5 bases from J, the junction kept 7 bases outside the gene matches. Germline values: CDR1 SNHLY, CDR2 FYNNEI. The CDR3 loop is CASRMPGTGDNEQFF. For the CDR3, the DNA is TGTGCCAGCAGAATGCCCGGGACAGGGGACAATGAGCAGTTCTTC.

V gene TRBV4-1 combines with J gene TRBJ1-1; 8 nucleotides line up with TRBD1. CDR3 size: 14 residues. The V gene end was trimmed by 4 bases and the J gene end by 4 bases; junction bases not matched to a gene: 5. Per the germline V gene, CDR1 is MGHRA and CDR2 is YSYEKL. CDR3 residues: CASSPTGGITEAFF. Written as DNA, the CDR3 is TGCGCCAGCAGCCCAACAGGGGGTATCACTGAAGCTTTCTTT.

The chain has TRBV15 and TRBJ1-5; D is unclear. This CDR3 has 15 residues. Trimming removed 3 bases at V and 3 bases at J, with 12 bases between. The germline V gene has CDR1 LNHNV and CDR2 YYDKDF (reference sequence). The CDR3: CATSRGSGPNQPQHF. The CDR3 nucleotides read TGTGCCACCAGCAGGGGATCAGGTCCCAATCAGCCCCAGCATTTT.

The chain joins TRBV9 to TRBJ2-5, with D perhaps assigned TRBD1 or TRBD2 (7 bases each). Germline CDR1 and CDR2: SGDLS and YYNGEE. This CDR3 spans 14 amino acids. V gave up 0 bases and J gave up 5 bases, with 11 bases separating them. The CDR3 reads CASSVAQGGETQYF. The DNA of the CDR3 is TGTGCCAGCAGCGTAGCCCAGGGGGGGGAGACCCAGTACTTC.

This rearrangement joins TRBV7-2 to TRBJ2-7; the match to TRBD1 covers 10 bases. Germline CDR1 is SGHTA and CDR2 is FQGNSA. This CDR3 is built from 18 residues. V was pared by 5 bases and J by 4 bases, with 17 bases of the junction left unmatched. The CDR3 sequence: CASSIGMPGQGFQYEQYF. The CDR3 DNA sequence: TGTGCCAGCAGCATAGGGATGCCGGGACAGGGGTTCCAATACGAGCAGTACTTC. Full variable domain (rest looked up from reference TRBV7-2 and TRBJ2-7): GAGVSQSPSNKVTEKGKDVELRCDPISGHTALYWYRQSLGQGLEFLIYFQGNSAPDKSGLPSDRFSAERTGGSVSTLTIQRTQQEDSAVYLCASSIGMPGQGFQYEQYFGPGTRLTVT.

The count of this clone is one. The chain recombines TRBV28 with TRBJ1-5; D is unclear. V was pared by 3 bases and J by 7 bases, with 13 bases between. The germline V gene encodes CDR1 MDHEN and CDR2 SYDVKM. CDR3 size: 14 residues. CDR3 DNA sequence: TGTGCCAGCAGTTTTCCGGAGGCGAGACAGCCCCAGCATTTT. It encodes CASSFPEARQPQHF. The full variable domain, rest sourced from reference TRBV28 and TRBJ1-5, is DVKVTQSSRYLVKRTGEKVFLECVQDMDHENMFWYRQDPGLGLRLIYFSYDVKMKEKGDIPEGYSVSREKKERFSLILESASTNQTSMYLCASSFPEARQPQHFGDGTRLSIL.

This chain joins TRBV2 and TRBJ1-2; D gene ambiguous. The CDR3 extends over 14 amino acids. The germline V gene has CDR1 SNHLY and CDR2 FYNNEI. Trimming removed 0 bases at V and 4 bases at J, with 9 bases between. CDR3 DNA: TGTGCCAGCAGTGAAGCGGTTCAGCGCTATGGCTACACCTTC. Translating gives CASSEAVQRYGYTF.

This sequence joins TRBV5-1 and TRBJ2-2; D is perhaps TRBD1 (5 bases). Germline CDR1 and CDR2: SGHRS and YFSETQ. Trimming removed 1 base at V and 0 bases at J, with 7 bases between. The CDR3 has 15 residues. The CDR3, as DNA: TGCGCCAGCAGCTTGACGGACACGAACACCGGGGAGCTGTTTTTT. It yields the protein CASSLTDTNTGELFF. Combining the CDR3 with reference TRBV5-1 and TRBJ2-2 gives the whole variable domain KAGVTQTPRYLIKTRGQQVTLSCSPISGHRSVSWYQQTPGQGLQFLFEYFSETQRNKGNFPGRFSGRQFSNSRSEMNVSTLELGDSALYLCASSLTDTNTGELFFGEGSRLTVL.

The chain uses TRBV4-2 and TRBJ2-5, with a possible D match to TRBD1 (5 bases). The DNA end lines up better with TRBJ2-7; the J call may be wrong. The germline V gene has CDR1 LGHNA and CDR2 YNFKEQ. This CDR3 region has 14 residues. CDR3 nucleotides: TGTGCCAGCAGCCAAGATCCAGGGCCCTACGAGCAGTACTTC. It codes for CASSQDPGPYEQYF.